This T cell receptor (beta chain) was retrieved from a study of OX40 agonist ivuxolimab in advanced cancers. Germline values: CDR1 SNHLY, CDR2 FYNNEI. The V end was cut by 4 bases, the J end by 7 bases, with 4 bases between. This CDR3 spans 11 amino acids. By share, this clone counts as large. Assay: immunoSEQ multiplex PCR; the TCRdb copy retains only in-frame clones and omits some. The sample yields under 85,000 clones, around nine tenths seen once. Specimen: CD4+ or CD8+ T cells sorted from blood, collected in a trial of the OX40 agonist ivuxolimab. The clonotype comes from an adult with an advanced solid tumor such as melanoma, head and neck, liver or kidney cancer. J is TRBJ2-2 and V is TRBV2; D call uncertain. Here the CDR3 reads CASSVVGELFF. CDR3 DNA: TGTGCCAGCAGTGTGGTCGGGGAGCTGTTTTTT. Full variable domain (remainder filled in from reference TRBV2 and TRBJ2-2): EPEVTQTPSHQVTQMGQEVILRCVPISNHLYFYWYRQILGQKVEFLVSFYNNEISEKSEIFDDQFSVERPDGSNFTLKIRSTKLEDSAMYFCASSVVGELFFGEGSRLTVL.